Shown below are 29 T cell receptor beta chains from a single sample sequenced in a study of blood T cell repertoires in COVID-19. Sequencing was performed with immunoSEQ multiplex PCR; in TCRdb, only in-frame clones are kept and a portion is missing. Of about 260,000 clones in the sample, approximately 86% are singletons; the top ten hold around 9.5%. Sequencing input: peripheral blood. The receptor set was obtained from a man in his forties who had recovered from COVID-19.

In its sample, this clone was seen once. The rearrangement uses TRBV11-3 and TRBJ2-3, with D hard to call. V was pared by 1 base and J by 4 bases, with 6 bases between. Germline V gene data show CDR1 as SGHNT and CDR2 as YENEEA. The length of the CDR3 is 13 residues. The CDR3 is CASSLVVADTQYF. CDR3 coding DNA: TGTGCCAGCAGCTTAGTAGTGGCAGATACGCAGTATTTT. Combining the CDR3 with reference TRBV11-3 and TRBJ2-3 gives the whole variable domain EAGVVQSPRYKIIEKKQPVAFWCNPISGHNTLYWYLQNLGQGPELLIRYENEEAVDDSQLPKDRFSAERLKGVDSTLKIQPAELGDSAVYLCASSLVVADTQYFGPGTRLTVL.

In DNA form, the CDR3 reads TGTGCCAGCAGTTACGGGGGACAGTATGGCTACACCTTC. Translation gives CASSYGGQYGYTF. The J gene is TRBJ1-2, the V gene TRBV6-5; the match to TRBD1 covers 7 bases. CDR1 and CDR2 from the germline V gene are MNHEY and SVGAGI. This CDR3 has 13 amino acids. V was pared by 2 bases and J by 5 bases, with 2 bases of the junction left unmatched.

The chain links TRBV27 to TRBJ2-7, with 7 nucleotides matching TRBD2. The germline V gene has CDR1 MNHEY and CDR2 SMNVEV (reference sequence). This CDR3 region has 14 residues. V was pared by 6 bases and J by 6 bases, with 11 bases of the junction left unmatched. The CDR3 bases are TGTGCCAGCAGGGCCTTAGCGGGTTTAAGCGAGCAGTACTTC. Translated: CASRALAGLSEQYF.

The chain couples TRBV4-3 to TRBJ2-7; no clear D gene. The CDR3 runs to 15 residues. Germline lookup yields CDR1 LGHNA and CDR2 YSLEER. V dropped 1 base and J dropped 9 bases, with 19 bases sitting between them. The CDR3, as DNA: TGCGCCAGCAGCCAAGGCCACAGATACAAAAGTGGGCAGTACTTC. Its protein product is CASSQGHRYKSGQYF.

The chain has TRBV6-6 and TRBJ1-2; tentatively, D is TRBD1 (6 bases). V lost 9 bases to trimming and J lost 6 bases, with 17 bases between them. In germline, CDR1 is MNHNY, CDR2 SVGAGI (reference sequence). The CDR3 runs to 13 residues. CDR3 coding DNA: TGTGCCAGTTGCCGTGGGGGCTCGGATGGCTACACCTTC. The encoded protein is CASCRGGSDGYTF.

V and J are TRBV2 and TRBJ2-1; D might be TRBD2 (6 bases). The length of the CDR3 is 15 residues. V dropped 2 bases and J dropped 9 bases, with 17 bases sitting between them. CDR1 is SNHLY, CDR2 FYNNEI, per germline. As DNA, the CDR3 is TGTGCCAGCAGTGAAACTGGCGGGAAGGGGAGTGAGCAGTTCTTC. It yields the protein CASSETGGKGSEQFF.

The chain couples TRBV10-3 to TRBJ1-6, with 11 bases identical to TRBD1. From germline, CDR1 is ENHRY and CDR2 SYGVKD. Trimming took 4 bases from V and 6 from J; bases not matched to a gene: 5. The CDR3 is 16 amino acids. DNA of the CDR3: TGTGCCATCAGTGGGACAGGGGGCGAACGTAATTCACCCCTCCACTTT. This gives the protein CAISGTGGERNSPLHF.

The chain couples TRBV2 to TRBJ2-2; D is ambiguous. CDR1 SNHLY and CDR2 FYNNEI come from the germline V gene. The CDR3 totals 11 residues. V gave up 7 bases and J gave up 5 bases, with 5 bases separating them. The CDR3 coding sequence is TGTGCCAGCATAATGACCGGGGAGCTGTTTTTT. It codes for CASIMTGELFF.

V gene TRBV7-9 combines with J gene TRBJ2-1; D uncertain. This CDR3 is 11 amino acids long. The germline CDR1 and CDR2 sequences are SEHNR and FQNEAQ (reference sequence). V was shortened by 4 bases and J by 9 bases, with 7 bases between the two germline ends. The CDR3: CASSSSAEQFF. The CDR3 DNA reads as TGTGCCAGCAGCTCTAGTGCTGAGCAGTTCTTC.

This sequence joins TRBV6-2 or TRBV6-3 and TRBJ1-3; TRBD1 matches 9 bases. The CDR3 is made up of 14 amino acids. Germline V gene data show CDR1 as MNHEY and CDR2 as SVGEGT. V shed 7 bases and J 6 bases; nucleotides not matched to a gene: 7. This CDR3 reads CASTPDRGPNTIYF. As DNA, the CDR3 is TGTGCCAGCACCCCGGACAGGGGCCCAAACACCATATATTTT.

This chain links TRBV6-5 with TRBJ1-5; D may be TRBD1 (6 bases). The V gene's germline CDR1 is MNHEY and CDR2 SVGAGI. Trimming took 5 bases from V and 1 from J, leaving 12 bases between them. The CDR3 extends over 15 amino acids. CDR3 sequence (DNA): TGTGCCAGCAGTCCATACAGGGTGAGCAATCAGCCCCAGCATTTT. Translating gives CASSPYRVSNQPQHF.

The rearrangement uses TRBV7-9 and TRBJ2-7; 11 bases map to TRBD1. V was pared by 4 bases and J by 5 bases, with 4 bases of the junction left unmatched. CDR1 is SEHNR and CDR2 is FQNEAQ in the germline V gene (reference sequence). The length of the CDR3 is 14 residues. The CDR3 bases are TGTGCCAGCAGCTGGGACAGGGGGGACCACGAGCAGTACTTC. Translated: CASSWDRGDHEQYF.

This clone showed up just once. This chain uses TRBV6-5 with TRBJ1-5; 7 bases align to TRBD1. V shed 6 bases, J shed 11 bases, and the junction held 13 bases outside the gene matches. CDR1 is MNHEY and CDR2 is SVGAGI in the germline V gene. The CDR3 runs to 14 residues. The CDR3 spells CASRNQGESRAQHF. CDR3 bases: TGTGCCAGCAGGAACCAGGGGGAGAGTAGGGCCCAGCATTTT.

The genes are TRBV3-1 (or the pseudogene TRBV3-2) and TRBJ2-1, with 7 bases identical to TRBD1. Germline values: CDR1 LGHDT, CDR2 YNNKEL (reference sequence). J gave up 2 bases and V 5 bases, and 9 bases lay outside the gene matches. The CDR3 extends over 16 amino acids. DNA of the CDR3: TGTGCCAGCAGCTCCCAAGACAGGGCCCCCTACAATGAGCAGTTCTTC. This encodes CASSSQDRAPYNEQFF.

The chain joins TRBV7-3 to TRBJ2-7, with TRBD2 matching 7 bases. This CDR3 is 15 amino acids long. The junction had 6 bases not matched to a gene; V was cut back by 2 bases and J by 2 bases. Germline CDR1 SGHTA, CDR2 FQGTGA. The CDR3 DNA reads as TGTGCCAGCAGCTTAGGCCCAGCGGGGACCTACGAGCAGTACTTC. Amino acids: CASSLGPAGTYEQYF.

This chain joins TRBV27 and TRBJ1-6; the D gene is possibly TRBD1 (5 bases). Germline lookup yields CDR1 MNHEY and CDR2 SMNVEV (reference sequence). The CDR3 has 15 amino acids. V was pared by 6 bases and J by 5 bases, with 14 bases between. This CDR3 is CASRGIPGDNSPLHF. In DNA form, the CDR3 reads TGTGCCAGCAGAGGGATTCCGGGGGATAATTCACCCCTCCACTTT.

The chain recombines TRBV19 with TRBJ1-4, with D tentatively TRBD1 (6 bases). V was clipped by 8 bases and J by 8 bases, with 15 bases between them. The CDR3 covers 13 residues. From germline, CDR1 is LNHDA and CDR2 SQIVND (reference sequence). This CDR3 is CASDTGYGEKLFF. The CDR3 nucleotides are TGTGCCAGTGACACAGGGTATGGGGAAAAACTGTTTTTT.

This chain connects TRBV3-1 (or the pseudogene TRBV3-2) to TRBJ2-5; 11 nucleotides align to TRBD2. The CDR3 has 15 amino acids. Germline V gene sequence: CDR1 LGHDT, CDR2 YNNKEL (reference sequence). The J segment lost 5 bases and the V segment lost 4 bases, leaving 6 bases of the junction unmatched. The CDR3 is CASSPSTSGMETQYF. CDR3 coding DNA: TGTGCCAGCAGCCCATCGACTAGCGGGATGGAGACCCAGTACTTC.

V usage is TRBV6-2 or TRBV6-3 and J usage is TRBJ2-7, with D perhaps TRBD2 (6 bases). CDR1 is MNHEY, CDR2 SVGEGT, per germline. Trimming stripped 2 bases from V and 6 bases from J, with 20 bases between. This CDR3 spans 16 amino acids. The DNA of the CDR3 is TGTGCCAGCAGTTACCCCCCCTTTCCGGGACTCTCCGAGCAGTACTTC. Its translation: CASSYPPFPGLSEQYF.

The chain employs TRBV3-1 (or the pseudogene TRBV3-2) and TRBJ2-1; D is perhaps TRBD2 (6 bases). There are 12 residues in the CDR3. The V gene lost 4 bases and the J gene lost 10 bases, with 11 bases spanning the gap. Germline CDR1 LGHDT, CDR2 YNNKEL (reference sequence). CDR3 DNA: TGTGCCAGCAGCCCCCGGGCGGGAGAGCAGTTCTTC. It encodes CASSPRAGEQFF.

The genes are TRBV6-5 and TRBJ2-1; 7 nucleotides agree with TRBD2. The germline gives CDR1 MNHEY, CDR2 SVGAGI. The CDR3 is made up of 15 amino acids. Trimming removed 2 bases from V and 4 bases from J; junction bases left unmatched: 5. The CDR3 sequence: CASSYQRGPYNEQFF. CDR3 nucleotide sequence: TGTGCCAGCAGTTACCAGCGGGGACCTTACAATGAGCAGTTCTTC.

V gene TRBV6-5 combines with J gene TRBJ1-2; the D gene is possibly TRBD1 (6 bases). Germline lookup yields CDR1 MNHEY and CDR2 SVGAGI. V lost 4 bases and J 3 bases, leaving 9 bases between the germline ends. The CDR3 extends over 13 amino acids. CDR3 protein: CASSSWGHYGYTF. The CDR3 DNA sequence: TGTGCCAGCAGTTCCTGGGGGCACTATGGCTACACCTTC.

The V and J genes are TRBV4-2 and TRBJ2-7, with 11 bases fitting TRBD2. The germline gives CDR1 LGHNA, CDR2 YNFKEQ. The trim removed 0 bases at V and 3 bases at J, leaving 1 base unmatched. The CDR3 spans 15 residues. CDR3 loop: CASSQETSGVYEQYF. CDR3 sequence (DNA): TGTGCCAGCAGCCAAGAGACTAGCGGGGTCTACGAGCAGTACTTC.

CDR3 region: CATPPSYEQYF. DNA for the CDR3: TGCGCCACCCCCCCCTCGTACGAGCAGTACTTC. The rearrangement links TRBV10-1 to TRBJ2-7; D unresolved. V gave up 10 bases and J gave up 4 bases, with 11 bases separating them. CDR1 is WNHNN, CDR2 SYGVQD, per germline (reference sequence). This CDR3 has 11 amino acids.

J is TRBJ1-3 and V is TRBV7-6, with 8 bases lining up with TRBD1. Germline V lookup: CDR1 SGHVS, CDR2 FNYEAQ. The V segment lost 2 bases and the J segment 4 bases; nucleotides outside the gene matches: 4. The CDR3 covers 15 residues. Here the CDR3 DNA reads TGTGCCAGCAGCTTAACGACAGGGGTCGGAAACACCATATATTTT. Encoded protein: CASSLTTGVGNTIYF.

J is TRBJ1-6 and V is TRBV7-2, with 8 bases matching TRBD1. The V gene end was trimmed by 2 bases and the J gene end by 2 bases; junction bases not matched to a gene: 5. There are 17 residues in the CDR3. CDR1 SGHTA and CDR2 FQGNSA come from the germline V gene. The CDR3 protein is CASSLMAGGTYNSPLHF. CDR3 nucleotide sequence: TGTGCCAGCAGCTTAATGGCAGGGGGCACCTATAATTCACCCCTCCACTTT.

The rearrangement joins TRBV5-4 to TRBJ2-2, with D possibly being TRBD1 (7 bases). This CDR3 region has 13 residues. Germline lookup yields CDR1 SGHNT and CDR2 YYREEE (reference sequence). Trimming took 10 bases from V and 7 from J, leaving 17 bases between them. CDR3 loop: CAFRGDLDGELFF. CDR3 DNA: TGTGCCTTCAGGGGGGATTTGGACGGGGAGCTGTTTTTT.

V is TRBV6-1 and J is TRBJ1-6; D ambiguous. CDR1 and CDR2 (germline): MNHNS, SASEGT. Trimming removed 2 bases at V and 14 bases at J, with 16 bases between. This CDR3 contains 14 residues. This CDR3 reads CASSETLPMRTLHF. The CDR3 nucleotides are TGTGCCAGCAGTGAAACCCTACCGATGAGAACCCTCCACTTT.

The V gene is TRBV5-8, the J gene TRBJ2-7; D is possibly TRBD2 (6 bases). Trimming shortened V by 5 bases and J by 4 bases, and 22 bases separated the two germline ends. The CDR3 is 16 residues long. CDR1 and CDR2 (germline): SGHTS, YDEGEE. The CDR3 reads CASSSRPLVGGYEQYF. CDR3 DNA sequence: TGTGCCAGCAGTTCAAGACCTTTGGTGGGGGGATACGAGCAGTACTTC. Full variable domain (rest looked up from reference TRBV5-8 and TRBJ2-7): EAGVTQSPTHLIKTRGQQATLRCSPISGHTSVYWYQQALGLGLQFLLWYDEGEERNRGNFPPRFSGRQFPNYSSELNVNALELEDSALYLCASSSRPLVGGYEQYFGPGTRLTVT.